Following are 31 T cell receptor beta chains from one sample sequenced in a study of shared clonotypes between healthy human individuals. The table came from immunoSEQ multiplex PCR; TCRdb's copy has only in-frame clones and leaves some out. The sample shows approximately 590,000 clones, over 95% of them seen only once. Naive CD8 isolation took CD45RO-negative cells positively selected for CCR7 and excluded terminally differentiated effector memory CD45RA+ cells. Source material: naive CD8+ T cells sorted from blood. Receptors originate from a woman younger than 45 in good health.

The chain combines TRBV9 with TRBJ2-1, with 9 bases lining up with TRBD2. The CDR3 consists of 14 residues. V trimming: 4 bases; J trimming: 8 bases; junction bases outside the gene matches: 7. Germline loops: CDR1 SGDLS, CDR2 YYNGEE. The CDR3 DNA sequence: TGTGCCAGCAGCTTAGCGGGAGTCACGGATGAGCAGTTCTTC. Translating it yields CASSLAGVTDEQFF.

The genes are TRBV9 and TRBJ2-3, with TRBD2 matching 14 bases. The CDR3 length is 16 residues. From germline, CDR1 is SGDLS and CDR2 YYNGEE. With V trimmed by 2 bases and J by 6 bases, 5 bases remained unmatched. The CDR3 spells CASSVTSGRETDTQYF. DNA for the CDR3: TGTGCCAGCAGCGTGACTAGCGGGAGGGAAACGGATACGCAGTATTTT.

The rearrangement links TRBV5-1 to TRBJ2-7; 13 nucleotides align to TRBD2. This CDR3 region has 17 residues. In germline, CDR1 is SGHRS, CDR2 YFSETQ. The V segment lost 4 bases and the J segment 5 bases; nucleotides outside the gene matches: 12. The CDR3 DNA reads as TGCGCCAGCAGCCGACCCCTACTAGCGGGAGGGCCCCACGAGCAGTACTTC. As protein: CASSRPLLAGGPHEQYF.

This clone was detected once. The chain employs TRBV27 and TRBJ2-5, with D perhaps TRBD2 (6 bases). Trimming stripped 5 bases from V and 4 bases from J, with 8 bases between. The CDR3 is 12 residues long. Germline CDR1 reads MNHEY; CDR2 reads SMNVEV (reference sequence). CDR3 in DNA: TGTGCCAGCAGTGTGGGGGGAGAGACCCAGTACTTC. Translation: CASSVGGETQYF.

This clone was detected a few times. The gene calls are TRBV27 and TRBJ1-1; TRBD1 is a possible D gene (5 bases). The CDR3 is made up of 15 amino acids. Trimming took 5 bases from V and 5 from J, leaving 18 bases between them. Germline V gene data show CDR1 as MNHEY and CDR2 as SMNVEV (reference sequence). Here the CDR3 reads CASSPGRSGETEAFF. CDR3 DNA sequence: TGTGCCAGCAGTCCCGGACGCTCGGGGGAAACTGAAGCTTTCTTT.

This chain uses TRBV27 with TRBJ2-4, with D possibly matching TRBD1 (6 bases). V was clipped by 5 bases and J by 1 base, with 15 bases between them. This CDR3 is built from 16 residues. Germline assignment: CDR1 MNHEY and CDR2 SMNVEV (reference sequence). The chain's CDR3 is CASSAGTTFAKNIQYF. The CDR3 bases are TGTGCCAGCAGTGCCGGGACAACCTTTGCCAAAAACATTCAGTACTTC.

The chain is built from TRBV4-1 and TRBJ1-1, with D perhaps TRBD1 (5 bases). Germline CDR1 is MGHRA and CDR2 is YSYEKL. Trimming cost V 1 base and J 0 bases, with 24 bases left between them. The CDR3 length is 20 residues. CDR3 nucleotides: TGCGCCAGCAGCCAAGGGACGCGTTTAGGGGCAGGGCCAATGAACACTGAAGCTTTCTTT. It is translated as CASSQGTRLGAGPMNTEAFF.

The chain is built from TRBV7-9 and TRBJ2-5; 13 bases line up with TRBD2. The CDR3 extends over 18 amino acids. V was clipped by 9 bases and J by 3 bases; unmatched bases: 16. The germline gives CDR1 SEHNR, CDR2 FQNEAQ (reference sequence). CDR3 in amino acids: CASGVLDGLAGVEETQYF. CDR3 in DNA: TGTGCCAGTGGCGTCCTGGACGGACTAGCGGGAGTCGAAGAGACCCAGTACTTC.

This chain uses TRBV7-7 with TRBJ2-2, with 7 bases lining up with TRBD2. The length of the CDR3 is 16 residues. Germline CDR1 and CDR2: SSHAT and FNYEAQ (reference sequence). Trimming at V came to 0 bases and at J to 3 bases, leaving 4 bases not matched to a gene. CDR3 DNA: TGTGCCAGCAGCTTAGCGGAAGCGGGGTACACCGGGGAGCTGTTTTTT. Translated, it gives CASSLAEAGYTGELFF. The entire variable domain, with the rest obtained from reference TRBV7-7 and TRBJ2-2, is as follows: GAGVSQSPRYKVTKRGQDVTLRCDPISSHATLYWYQQALGQGPEFLTYFNYEAQPDKSGLPSDRFSAERPEGSISTLTIQRTEQRDSAMYRCASSLAEAGYTGELFFGEGSRLTVL.

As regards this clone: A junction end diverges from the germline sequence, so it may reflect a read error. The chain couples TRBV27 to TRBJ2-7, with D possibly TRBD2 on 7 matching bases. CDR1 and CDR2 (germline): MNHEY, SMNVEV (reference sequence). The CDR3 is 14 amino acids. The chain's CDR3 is CTSSHEGGTYEQYF. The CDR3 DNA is TGTACCAGCAGTCATGAGGGGGGGACCTACGAGCAGTACTTC.

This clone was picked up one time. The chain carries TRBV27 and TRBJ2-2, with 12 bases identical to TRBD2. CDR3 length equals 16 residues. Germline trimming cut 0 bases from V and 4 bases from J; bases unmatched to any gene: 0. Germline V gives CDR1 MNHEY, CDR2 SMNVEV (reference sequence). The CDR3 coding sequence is TGTGCCAGCAGTTTATCGACTAGCGGGAGCACCGGGGAGCTGTTTTTT. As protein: CASSLSTSGSTGELFF.

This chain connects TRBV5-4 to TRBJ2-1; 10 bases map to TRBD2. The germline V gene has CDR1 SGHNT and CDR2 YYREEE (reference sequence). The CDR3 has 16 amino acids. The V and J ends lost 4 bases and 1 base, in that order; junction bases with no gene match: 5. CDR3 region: CASSPSGRTSYNEQFF. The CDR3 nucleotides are TGTGCCAGCAGCCCTAGCGGGAGAACGTCCTACAATGAGCAGTTCTTC.

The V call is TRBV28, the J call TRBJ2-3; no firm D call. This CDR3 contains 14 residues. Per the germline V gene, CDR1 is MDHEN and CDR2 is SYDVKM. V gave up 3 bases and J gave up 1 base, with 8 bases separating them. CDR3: CASSFRPGTDTQYF. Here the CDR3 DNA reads TGTGCCAGCAGTTTCCGCCCGGGCACAGATACGCAGTATTTT.

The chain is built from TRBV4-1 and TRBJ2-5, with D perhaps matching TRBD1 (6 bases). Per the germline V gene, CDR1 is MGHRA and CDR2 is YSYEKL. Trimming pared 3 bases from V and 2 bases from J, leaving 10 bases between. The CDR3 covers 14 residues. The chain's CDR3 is CASSQTGLQETQYF. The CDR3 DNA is TGCGCCAGCAGCCAGACAGGATTACAAGAGACCCAGTACTTC.

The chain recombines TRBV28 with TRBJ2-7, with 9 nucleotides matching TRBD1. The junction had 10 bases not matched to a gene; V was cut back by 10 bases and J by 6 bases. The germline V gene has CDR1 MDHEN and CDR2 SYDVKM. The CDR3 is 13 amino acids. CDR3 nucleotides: TGTGCCATAGGGACAGGGACTCGCTTCGAGCAGTACTTC. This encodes CAIGTGTRFEQYF.

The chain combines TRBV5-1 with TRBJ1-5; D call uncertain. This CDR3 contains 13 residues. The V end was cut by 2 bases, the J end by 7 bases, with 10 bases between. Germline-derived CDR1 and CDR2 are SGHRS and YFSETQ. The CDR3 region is CASSLEGWQPQHF. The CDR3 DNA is TGCGCCAGCAGCTTAGAAGGTTGGCAGCCCCAGCATTTT.

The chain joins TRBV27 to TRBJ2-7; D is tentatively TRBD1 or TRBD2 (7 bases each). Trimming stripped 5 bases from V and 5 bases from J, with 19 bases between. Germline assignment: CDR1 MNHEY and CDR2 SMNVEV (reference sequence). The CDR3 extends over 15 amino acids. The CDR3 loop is CASSPAGEQGNEQYF. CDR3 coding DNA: TGTGCCAGCAGTCCGGCGGGGGAACAGGGGAACGAGCAGTACTTC.

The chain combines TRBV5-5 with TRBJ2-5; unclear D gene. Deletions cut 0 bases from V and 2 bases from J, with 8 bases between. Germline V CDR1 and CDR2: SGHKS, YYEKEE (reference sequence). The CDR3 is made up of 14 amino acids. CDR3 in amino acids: CASSLAGLQETQYF. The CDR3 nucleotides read TGTGCCAGCAGCTTGGCCGGGCTTCAAGAGACCCAGTACTTC.

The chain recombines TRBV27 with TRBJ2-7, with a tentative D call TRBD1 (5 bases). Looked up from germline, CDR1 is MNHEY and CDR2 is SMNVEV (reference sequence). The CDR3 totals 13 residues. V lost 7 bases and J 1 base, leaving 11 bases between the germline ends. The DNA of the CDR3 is TGTGCCAGCACTGCCCAGGGTTCCTACGAGCAGTACTTC. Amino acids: CASTAQGSYEQYF.

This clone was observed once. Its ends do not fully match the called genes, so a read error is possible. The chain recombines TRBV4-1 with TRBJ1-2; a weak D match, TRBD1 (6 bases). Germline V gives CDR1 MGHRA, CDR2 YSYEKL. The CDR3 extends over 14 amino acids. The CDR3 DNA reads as TGCGCCAGCGGCCACGGACAGCCTAACTATGGCTACACCTTC. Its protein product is CASGHGQPNYGYTF.

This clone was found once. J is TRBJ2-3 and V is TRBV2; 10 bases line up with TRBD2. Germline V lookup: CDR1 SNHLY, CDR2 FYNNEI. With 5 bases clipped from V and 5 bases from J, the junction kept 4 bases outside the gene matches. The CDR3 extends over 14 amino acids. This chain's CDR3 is CASSRLAGRDTQYF. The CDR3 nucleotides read TGTGCCAGCAGTCGACTAGCGGGCAGAGATACGCAGTATTTT.

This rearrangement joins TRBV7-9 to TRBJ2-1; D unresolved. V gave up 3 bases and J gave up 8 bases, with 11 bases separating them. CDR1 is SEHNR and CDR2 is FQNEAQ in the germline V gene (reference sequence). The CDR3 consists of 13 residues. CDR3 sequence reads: CASSLKRADEQFF. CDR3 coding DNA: TGTGCCAGCAGCTTGAAACGGGCCGATGAGCAGTTCTTC.

The DNA of the CDR3 is TGCGCCAGCAAGAGACCTTACGAGCAGTACTTC. Residues: CASKRPYEQYF. The rearrangement joins TRBV23-1 to TRBJ2-7; D is unclear. TRBV23-1 qualifies as an ORF whose function is uncertain. CDR3 length: 11 residues. Trimming cost V 7 bases and J 4 bases, with 8 bases left between them.

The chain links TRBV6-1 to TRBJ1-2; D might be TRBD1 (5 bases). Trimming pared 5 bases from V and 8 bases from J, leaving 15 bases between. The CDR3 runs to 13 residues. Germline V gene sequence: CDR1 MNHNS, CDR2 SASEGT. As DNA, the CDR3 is TGTGCCAGCAGTTCCCTGGGACTGGCCGGCTACACCTTC. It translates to CASSSLGLAGYTF.

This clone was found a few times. The CDR3 DNA sequence: TGTGCCAGCAGCTTCGGACTAGCGGTAGTGGACGAGCAGTACTTC. Residues: CASSFGLAVVDEQYF. The chain uses TRBV5-8 and TRBJ2-7; 10 bases match TRBD2. Germline V gene data show CDR1 as SGHTS and CDR2 as YDEGEE. CDR3 length: 15 residues. Trimming took 2 bases from V and 5 from J; bases not matched to a gene: 7.

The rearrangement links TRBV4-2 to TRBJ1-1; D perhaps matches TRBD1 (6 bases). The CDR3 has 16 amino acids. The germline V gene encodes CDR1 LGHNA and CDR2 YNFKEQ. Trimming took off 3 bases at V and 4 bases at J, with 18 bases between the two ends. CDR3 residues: CASSHRGGGESTEAFF. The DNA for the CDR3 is TGTGCCAGCAGCCACAGAGGGGGGGGCGAATCCACTGAAGCTTTCTTT.

CDR3 coding DNA: TGTGCCAGCAGTTTTGCTAGCGGGATCCACACCGGGGAGCTGTTTTTT. This codes for CASSFASGIHTGELFF. V usage is TRBV27 and J usage is TRBJ2-2, with TRBD2 matching over 9 bases. The germline gives CDR1 MNHEY, CDR2 SMNVEV (reference sequence). The CDR3 covers 16 residues. V gave up 3 bases and J gave up 3 bases; unmatched junction bases: 5.

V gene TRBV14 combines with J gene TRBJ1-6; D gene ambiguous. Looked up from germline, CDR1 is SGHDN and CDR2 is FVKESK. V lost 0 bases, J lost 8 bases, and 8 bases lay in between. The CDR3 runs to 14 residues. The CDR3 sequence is CASSQDSVYSPLHF. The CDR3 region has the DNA TGTGCCAGCAGCCAAGACTCAGTCTATTCACCCCTCCACTTT.

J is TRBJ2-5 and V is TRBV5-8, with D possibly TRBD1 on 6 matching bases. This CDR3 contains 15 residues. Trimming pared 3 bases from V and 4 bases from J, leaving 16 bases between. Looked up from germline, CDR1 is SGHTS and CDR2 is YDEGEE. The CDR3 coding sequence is TGTGCCAGCAGCTCCGAGGGGGTAAAATTAGAGACCCAGTACTTC. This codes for CASSSEGVKLETQYF.

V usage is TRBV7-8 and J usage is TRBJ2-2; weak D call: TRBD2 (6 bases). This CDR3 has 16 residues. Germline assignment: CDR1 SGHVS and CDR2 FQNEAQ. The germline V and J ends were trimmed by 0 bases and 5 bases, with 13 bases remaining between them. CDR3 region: CASSLAAGPGTGELFF. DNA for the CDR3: TGTGCCAGCAGCTTAGCGGCGGGGCCAGGGACCGGGGAGCTGTTTTTT.

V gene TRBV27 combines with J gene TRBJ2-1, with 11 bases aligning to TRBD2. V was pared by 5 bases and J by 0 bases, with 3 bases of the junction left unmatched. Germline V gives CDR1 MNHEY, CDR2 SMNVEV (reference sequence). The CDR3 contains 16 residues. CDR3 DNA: TGTGCCAGCAGTCCGACTAGCGGGGACTCCTACAATGAGCAGTTCTTC. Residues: CASSPTSGDSYNEQFF.